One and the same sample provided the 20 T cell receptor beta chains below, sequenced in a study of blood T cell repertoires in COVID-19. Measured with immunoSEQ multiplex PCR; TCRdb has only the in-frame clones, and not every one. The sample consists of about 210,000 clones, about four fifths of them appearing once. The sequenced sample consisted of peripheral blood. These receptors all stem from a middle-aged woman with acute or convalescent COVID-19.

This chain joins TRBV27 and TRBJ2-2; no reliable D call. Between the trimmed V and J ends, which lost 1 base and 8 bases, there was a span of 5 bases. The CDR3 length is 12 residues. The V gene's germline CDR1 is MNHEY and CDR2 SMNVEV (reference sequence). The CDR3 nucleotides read TGTGCCAGCAGTTTATTGTATGGGGAGCTGTTTTTT. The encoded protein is CASSLLYGELFF.

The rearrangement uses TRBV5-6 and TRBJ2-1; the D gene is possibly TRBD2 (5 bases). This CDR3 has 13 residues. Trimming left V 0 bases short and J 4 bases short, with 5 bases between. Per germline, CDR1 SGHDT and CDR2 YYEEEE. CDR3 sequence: CASSLGGYNEQFF. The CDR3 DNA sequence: TGTGCCAGCAGCTTGGGCGGGTACAATGAGCAGTTCTTC. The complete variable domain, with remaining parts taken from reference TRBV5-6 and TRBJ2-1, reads DAGVTQSPTHLIKTRGQQVTLRCSPKSGHDTVSWYQQALGQGPQFIFQYYEEEERQRGNFPDRFSGHQFPNYSSELNVNALLLGDSALYLCASSLGGYNEQFFGPGTRLTVL.

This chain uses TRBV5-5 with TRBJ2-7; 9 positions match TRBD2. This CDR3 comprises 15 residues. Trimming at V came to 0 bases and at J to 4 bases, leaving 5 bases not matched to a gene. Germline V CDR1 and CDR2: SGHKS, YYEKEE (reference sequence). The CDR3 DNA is TGTGCCAGCAGCTTGGCCAGCGGGGGGACTTACGAGCAGTACTTC. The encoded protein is CASSLASGGTYEQYF.

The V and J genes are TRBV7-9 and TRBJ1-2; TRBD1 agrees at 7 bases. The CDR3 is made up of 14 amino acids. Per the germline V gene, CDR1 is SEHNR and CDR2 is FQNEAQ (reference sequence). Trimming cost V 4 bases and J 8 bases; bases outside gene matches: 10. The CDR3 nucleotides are TGTGCCAGCAGCTCGTTACAGGGGATAAGAGGCTACACCTTC. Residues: CASSSLQGIRGYTF.

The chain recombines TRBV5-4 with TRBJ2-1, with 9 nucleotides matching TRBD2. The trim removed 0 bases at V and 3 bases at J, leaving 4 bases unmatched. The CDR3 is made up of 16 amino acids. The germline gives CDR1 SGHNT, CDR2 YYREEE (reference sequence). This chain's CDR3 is CASSLGGSGGYNEQFF. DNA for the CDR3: TGTGCCAGCAGCTTGGGGGGTAGCGGGGGCTACAATGAGCAGTTCTTC. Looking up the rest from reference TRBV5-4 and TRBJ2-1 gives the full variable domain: ETGVTQSPTHLIKTRGQQVTLRCSSQSGHNTVSWYQQALGQGPQFIFQYYREEENGRGNFPPRFSGLQFPNYSSELNVNALELDDSALYLCASSLGGSGGYNEQFFGPGTRLTVL.

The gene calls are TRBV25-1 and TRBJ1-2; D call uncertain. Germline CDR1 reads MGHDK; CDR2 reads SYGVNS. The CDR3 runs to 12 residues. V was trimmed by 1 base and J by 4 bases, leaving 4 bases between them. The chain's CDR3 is CASSESLYGYTF. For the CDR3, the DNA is TGTGCCAGCAGTGAATCCCTCTATGGCTACACCTTC.

The CDR3 DNA follows: TGTGCCAGCAGCCAGCCGACTAGCGGGAGTTACGAGCAGTACTTC. Its translation is CASSQPTSGSYEQYF. The chain employs TRBV14 and TRBJ2-7; 12 bases match TRBD2. This CDR3 comprises 15 residues. Germline CDR1 and CDR2: SGHDN and FVKESK. After removal of 3 bases from V and 4 bases from J, the junction contained 4 bases not matched to a gene.

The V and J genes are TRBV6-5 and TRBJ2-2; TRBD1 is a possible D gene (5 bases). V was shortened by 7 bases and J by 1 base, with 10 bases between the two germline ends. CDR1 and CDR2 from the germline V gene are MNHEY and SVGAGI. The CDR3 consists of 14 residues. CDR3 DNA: TGTGCCAGCAAGGCAGGGCGGAACACCGGGGAGCTGTTTTTT. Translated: CASKAGRNTGELFF.

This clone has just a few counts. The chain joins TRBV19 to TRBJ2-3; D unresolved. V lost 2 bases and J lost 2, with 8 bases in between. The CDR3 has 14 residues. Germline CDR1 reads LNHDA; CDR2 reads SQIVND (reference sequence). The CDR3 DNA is TGTGCCAGTAGTATATCAGTTTCCACAGATACGCAGTATTTT. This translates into CASSISVSTDTQYF.

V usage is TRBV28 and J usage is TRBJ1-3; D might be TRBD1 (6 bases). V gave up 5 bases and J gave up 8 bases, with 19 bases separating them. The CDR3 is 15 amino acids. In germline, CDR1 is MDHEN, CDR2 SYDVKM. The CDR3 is CASSIPGQGMDTIYF. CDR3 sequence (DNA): TGTGCCAGCAGTATTCCGGGACAAGGGATGGACACCATATATTTT.

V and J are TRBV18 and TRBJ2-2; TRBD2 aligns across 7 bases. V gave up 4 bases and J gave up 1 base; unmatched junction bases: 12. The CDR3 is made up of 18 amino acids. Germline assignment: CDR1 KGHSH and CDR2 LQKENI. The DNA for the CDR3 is TGTGCCAGCTCACGCTACGTCCTTGCGGGAGTGAACACCGGGGAGCTGTTTTTT. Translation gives CASSRYVLAGVNTGELFF.

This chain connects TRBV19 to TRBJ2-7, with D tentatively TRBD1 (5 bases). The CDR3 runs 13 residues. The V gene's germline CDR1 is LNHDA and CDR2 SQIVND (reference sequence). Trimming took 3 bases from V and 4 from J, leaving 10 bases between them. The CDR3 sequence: CASSIVKGYEQYF. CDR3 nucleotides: TGTGCCAGTAGTATCGTTAAGGGGTACGAGCAGTACTTC.

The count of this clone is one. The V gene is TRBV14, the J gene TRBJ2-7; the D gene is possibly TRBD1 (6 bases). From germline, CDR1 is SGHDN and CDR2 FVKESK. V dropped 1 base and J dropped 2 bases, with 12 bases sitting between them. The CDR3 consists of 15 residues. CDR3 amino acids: CASSQVIQGPYEQYF. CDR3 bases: TGTGCCAGCAGCCAAGTGATACAGGGCCCCTACGAGCAGTACTTC.

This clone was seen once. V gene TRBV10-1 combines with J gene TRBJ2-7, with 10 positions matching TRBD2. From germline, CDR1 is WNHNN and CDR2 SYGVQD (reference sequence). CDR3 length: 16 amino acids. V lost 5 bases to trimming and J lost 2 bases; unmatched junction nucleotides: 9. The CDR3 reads CASSPVGTSETYEQYF. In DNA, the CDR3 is TGCGCCAGCAGTCCAGTCGGGACTAGCGAGACCTACGAGCAGTACTTC.

The CDR3 here is CASSPPPGQTNYGYTF. DNA for the CDR3: TGTGCCAGCAGTCCCCCCCCGGGACAGACTAACTATGGCTACACCTTC. The chain combines TRBV28 with TRBJ1-2; TRBD1 matches at 7 bases. The CDR3 extends over 16 amino acids. Unmatched junction bases numbered 9, after V lost 5 bases and J lost 0 bases. Germline V gene data show CDR1 as MDHEN and CDR2 as SYDVKM.

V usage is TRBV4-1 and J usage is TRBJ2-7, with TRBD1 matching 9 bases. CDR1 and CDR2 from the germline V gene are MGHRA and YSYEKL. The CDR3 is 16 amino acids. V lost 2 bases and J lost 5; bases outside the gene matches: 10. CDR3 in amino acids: CASSQPFRDRVHEQYF. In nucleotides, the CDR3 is TGCGCCAGCAGCCAACCATTTCGGGACAGGGTCCACGAGCAGTACTTC.

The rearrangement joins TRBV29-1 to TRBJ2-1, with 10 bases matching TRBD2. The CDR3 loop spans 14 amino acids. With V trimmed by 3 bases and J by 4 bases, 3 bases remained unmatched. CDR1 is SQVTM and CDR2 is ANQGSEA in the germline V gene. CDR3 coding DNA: TGCAGCGTTGACCGAGCGGGGGGGTACAATGAGCAGTTCTTC. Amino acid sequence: CSVDRAGGYNEQFF.

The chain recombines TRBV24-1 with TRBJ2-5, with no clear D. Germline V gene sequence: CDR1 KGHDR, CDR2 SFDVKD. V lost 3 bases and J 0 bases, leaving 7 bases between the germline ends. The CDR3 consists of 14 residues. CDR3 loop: CATSDAAYQETQYF. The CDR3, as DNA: TGTGCCACCAGTGATGCTGCGTACCAAGAGACCCAGTACTTC.

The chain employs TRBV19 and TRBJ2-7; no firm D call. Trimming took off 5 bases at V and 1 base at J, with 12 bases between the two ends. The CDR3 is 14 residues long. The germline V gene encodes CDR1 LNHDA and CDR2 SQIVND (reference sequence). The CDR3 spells CASSAGITSYEQYF. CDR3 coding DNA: TGTGCCAGTAGTGCAGGTATTACATCCTACGAGCAGTACTTC. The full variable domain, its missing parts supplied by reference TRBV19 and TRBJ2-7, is DGGITQSPKYLFRKEGQNVTLSCEQNLNHDAMYWYRQDPGQGLRLIYYSQIVNDFQKGDIAEGYSVSREKKESFPLTVTSAQKNPTAFYLCASSAGITSYEQYFGPGTRLTVT.

The CDR3 DNA is TGCAGCGTTGTGGGGCTAGCGGGAGGGGGCTCCTACAATGAGCAGTTCTTC. Amino acid sequence: CSVVGLAGGGSYNEQFF. The chain joins TRBV29-1 to TRBJ2-1; 12 positions match TRBD2. Germline CDR1 reads SQVTM; CDR2 reads ANQGSEA. V lost 4 bases, J lost 0 bases, and 7 bases stayed unmatched. This CDR3 comprises 17 residues.